The clone carrying this TCR beta chain turned up a few times. Antigen specificity is unknown. These data belong to a study of beta chain features in type 1 diabetes. The study reverse transcribed the entire isolated RNA, so it sequenced expressed TCRB transcripts. Repertoires were generated with immunoSEQ multiplex PCR, while TCRdb's copy carries only in-frame clones and drops some. The sample consists of 250,000 or so clones, roughly 30% of them appearing once. Via the markers CD45RO/CCR7/CD25/CD127/CD95/CD27, stem cell-like memory, regulatory, central memory and naive CD4+ cells were sorted. After removal of 4 bases from V and 0 bases from J, the junction contained 5 bases not matched to a gene. Germline CDR1 reads SGHTS; CDR2 reads YDEGEE. The CDR3 length is 18 residues. Study-wide results and limits: A pattern of fewer insertions and more deletions at VDJ junctions was seen in type 1 diabetes patients. A potential influence of HLA type upon TCRB rearrangement remained unresolved herein.

Source material: central memory CD4+ T cells from blood. The receptor was isolated from a man younger than 40 in good health. V usage is TRBV5-8 and J usage is TRBJ2-6; 12 bases are shared with TRBD1. The CDR3 reads CASSLRDRGHSGANVLTF. The CDR3 bases are TGTGCCAGCAGCCTACGGGACAGGGGGCACTCTGGGGCCAACGTCCTGACTTTC.